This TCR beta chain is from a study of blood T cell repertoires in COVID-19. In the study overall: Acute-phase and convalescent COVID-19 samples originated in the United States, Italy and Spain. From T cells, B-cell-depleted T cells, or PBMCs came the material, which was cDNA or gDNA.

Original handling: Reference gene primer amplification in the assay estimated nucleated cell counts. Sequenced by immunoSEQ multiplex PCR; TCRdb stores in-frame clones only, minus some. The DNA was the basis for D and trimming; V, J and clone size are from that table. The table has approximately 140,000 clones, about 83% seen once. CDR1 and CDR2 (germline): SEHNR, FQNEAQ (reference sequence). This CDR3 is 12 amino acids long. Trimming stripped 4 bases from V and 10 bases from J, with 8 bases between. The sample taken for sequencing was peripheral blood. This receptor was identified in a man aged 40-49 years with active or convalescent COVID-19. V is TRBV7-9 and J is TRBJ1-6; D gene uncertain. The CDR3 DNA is TGTGCCAGCAGCTCCCTAAGATCACCCCTCCACTTT. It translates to CASSSLRSPLHF.